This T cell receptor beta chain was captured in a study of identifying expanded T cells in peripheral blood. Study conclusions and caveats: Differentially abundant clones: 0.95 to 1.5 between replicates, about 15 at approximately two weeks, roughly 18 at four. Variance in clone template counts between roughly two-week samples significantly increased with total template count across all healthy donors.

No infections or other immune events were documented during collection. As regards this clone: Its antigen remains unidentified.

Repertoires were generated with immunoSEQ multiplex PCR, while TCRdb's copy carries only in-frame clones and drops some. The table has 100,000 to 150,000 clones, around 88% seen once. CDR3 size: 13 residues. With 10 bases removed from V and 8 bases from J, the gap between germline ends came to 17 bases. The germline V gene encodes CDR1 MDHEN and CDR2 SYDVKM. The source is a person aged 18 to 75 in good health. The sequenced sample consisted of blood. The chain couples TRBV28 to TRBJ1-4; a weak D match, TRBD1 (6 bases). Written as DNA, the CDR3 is TGTGCCACCACTCAAGGGGGGCGCGAAAAACTGTTTTTT. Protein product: CATTQGGREKLFF.